The sequence of this T cell receptor (beta chain) was determined in a study of cytomegalovirus exposure and HLA in healthy donors (dated by TCRdb to about 2017). As for the study more broadly: According to a later analysis, the 120 or so validation repertoires were produced on the same platform as the roughly 600 repertoires of the first cohort. The study aimed to test whether cataloging public T cell receptors could reveal signatures of past pathogen exposure. High-throughput TCR immunosequencing, statistical association of individual TCRs with disease status, and machine learning were combined to predict cytomegalovirus infection status. Along with the approximately 620-subject first cohort, a separate validation cohort of more than 90 different subjects was used. Broad study findings and their caveats: The authors suggested that the approach could potentially be extended to other disease states and immunological phenotypes. Most TCR sequences were observed very rarely across donors, whereas some public TCRs were present in many individuals. A later analysis lacked HLA typing for the validation cohort, so it scored co-occurrence in that cohort across all 110 or so repertoires. In vitro tests confirmed that a few of the cytomegalovirus-associated TCR beta chains recognize cytomegalovirus antigens. In both the original and validation cohorts, the classifier was reported to diagnose cytomegalovirus status with high specificity and sensitivity. A later analysis found that TCRs clustered in the first cohort also tended to co-occur in the approximately 120 validation repertoires, with roughly 95% of cluster scores above 0. The study listed 150 to 200 TCR beta chains as associated with cytomegalovirus.

The donors belonged to the validation cohort of about 120 subjects, which was separate from the roughly 670-subject first cohort. Library generation was performed with the immunoSEQ multiplex PCR assay. The study's processing was this. A statistical classification framework was built for diagnosing cytomegalovirus status from the catalog of TCR beta chain sequences. TCRdb re-hosts the immuneACCESS table, in-frame sequences only. Its copies lack some clones; in the studies checked, an unresolved V gene accounts for under half of them, and the cause for the rest is not known. V, J and clone size reflect that table, while D and trimming were determined from the DNA. For this sample the table gives about 82,000 clones, of which approximately 93% were detected only once. The ten most abundant clones make up about 0.7% of the sample. V and J lose 2 bases and 8 bases, and a span of 12 bases separates them. CDR1 MNHEY and CDR2 SMNVEV are derived from the germline V gene (reference sequence). The CDR3 runs 13 residues from the cysteine to the phenylalanine. Left in the record is the CDR3 DNA by itself, 39 bases read in frame from the first base.

Concerning this clone itself: The antigen it binds to is not known. No base qualities exist here, and no much larger clone lies one base off it.

The chain links TRBV27 with TRBJ1-2; D gene: possibly TRBD1, on 5 matching bases. The sample was PBMCs. This clonotype was obtained from a man younger than 35 in good health and CMV-seronegative. The nucleotide sequence is TGTGCCAGCAGTTTACCCCAGGGCCTCGGCTACACCTTC. This encodes CASSLPQGLGYTF.